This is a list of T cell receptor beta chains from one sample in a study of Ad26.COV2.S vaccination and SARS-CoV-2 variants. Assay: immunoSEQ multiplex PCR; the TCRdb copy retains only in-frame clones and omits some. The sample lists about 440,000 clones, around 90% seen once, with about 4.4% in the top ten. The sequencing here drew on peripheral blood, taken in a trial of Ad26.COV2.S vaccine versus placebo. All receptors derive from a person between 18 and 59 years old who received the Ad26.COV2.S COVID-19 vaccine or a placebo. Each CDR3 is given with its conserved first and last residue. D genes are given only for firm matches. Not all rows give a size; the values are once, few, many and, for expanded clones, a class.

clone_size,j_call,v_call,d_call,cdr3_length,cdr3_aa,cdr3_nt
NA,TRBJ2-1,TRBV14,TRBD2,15,CASSHAPGLAYGQFF,TGTGCCAGCAGCCATGCCCCGGGACTAGCGTATGGGCAGTTCTTC
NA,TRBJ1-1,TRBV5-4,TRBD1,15,CASSPDRARGTEAFF,TGTGCCAGCAGCCCGGACAGGGCTCGGGGCACTGAAGCTTTCTTT
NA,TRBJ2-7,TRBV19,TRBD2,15,CASSTLAGKSYEQYF,TGTGCCAGTAGTACCCTAGCGGGGAAATCCTACGAGCAGTACTTC
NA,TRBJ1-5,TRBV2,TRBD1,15,CASSGTGGRNQPQHF,TGTGCCAGCAGTGGGACAGGGGGCCGTAATCAGCCCCAGCATTTT
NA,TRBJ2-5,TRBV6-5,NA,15,CASSYLLTGQETQYF,TGTGCCAGCAGTTACCTCCTGACTGGCCAAGAGACCCAGTACTTC
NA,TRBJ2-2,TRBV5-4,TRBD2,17,CASTLGGLGPDTGELFF,TGTGCCAGCACTCTTGGGGGACTAGGACCAGACACCGGGGAGCTGTTTTTT
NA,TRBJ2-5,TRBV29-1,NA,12,CSALNPQETQYF,TGCAGCGCCCTTAACCCCCAAGAGACCCAGTACTTC
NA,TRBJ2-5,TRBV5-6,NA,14,CASSRGGTDGTQYF,TGTGCCAGCAGCAGGGGGGGGACCGACGGGACCCAGTACTTC
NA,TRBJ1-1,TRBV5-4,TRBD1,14,CASSSWTGNTEAFF,TGTGCCAGCAGCTCTTGGACAGGGAACACTGAAGCTTTCTTT
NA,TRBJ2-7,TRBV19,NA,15,CASRPTTGVYYEQYF,TGTGCCAGTAGACCTACGACGGGAGTTTATTACGAGCAGTACTTC
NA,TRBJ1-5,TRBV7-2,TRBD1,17,CASSLRTGDYSNQPQHF,TGTGCCAGCAGCTTACGGACAGGGGATTATAGCAATCAGCCCCAGCATTTT
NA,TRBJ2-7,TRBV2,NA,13,CATNRRVKDEQYF,TGTGCCACCAACCGGAGGGTTAAGGACGAGCAGTACTTC
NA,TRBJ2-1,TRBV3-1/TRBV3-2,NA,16,CASSQVGRAFSNEQFF,TGTGCCAGCAGCCAAGTTGGCAGGGCCTTCTCGAATGAGCAGTTCTTC
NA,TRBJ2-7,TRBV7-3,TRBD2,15,CASSDSSGRAHEQYF,TGTGCCAGCAGCGACTCTAGCGGGAGGGCCCACGAGCAGTACTTC
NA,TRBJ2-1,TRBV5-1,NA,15,CASSSDGLSYNEQFF,TGCGCCAGCAGCAGCGACGGCCTCTCCTACAATGAGCAGTTCTTC
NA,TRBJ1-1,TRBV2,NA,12,CALSQGNTEAFF,TGTGCCCTATCCCAAGGGAACACTGAAGCTTTCTTT
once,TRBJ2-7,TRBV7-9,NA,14,CASSLTSGAGEQYF,TGTGCCAGCAGCCTCACTTCTGGGGCCGGGGAGCAGTACTTC
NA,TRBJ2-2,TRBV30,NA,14,CAWSRLDETGELFF,TGTGCCTGGTCGCGACTAGACGAGACCGGGGAGCTGTTTTTT
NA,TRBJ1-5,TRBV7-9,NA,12,CASSLRDQPQHF,TGTGCCAGCAGCTTACGCGATCAGCCCCAGCATTTT
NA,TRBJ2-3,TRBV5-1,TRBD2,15,CASSLGGGSTDTQYF,TGCGCCAGCAGCTTGGGCGGGGGAAGCACAGATACGCAGTATTTT
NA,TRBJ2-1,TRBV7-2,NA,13,CASSLLEGSEQFF,TGTGCCAGCAGCTTACTTGAGGGCTCTGAGCAGTTCTTC
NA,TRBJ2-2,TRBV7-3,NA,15,CASSPDYTNTGELFF,TGTGCCAGCAGCCCAGACTATACGAACACCGGGGAGCTGTTTTTT